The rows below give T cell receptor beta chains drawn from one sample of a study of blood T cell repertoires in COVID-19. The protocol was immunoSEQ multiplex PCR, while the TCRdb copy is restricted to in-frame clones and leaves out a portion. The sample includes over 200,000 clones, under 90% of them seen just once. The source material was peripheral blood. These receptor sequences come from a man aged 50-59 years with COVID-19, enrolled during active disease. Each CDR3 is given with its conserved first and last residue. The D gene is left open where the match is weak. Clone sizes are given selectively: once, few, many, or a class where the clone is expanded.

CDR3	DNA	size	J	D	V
CASSIESSGYNEQFF	TGTGCCAGTAGTATAGAATCTAGCGGTTACAATGAGCAGTTCTTC	.	TRBJ2-1	TRBD2	TRBV19
CASSLTSREGEQFF	TGTGCCAGCAGCTTGACTAGTCGGGAGGGTGAGCAGTTCTTC	.	TRBJ2-1	TRBD2	TRBV7-3
CASSLNVNSNQPQHF	TGTGCCAGCAGCTTAAATGTCAATAGCAATCAGCCCCAGCATTTT	.	TRBJ1-5	.	TRBV7-8
CASSLDRTEAFF	TGTGCCAGCAGCTTAGACCGGACTGAAGCTTTCTTT	.	TRBJ1-1	.	TRBV11-2
CASSYAQGAKDTEAFF	TGTGCCAGCAGTTACGCGCAGGGGGCTAAGGATACTGAAGCTTTCTTT	.	TRBJ1-1	TRBD1	TRBV6-6
CASSQGPGNTIYF	TGTGCCAGCAGCCAGGGTCCTGGAAACACCATATATTTT	.	TRBJ1-3	.	TRBV7-2
CASSVLAGEETQYF	TGTGCCAGCAGTGTGTTGGCAGGGGAAGAGACCCAGTACTTC	once	TRBJ2-5	.	TRBV25-1
CASSSPRANSPLHF	TGTGCCAGCAGCTCCCCGCGGGCCAATTCACCCCTCCACTTT	few	TRBJ1-6	.	TRBV5-6
CASSSYTEAFF	TGTGCCAGCAGTTCTTACACTGAAGCTTTCTTT	.	TRBJ1-1	.	TRBV6-2/TRBV6-3
CASSLWTSGTDTQYF	TGCGCCAGCAGCTTGTGGACTAGCGGGACAGATACGCAGTATTTT	.	TRBJ2-3	TRBD2	TRBV5-1
CASSLGGDEKLFF	TGTGCCAGCAGTCTAGGGGGGGATGAAAAACTGTTTTTT	.	TRBJ1-4	.	TRBV28
CASSRSTGGNTEAFF	TGTGCCAGCAGCCGTTCGACAGGGGGCAACACTGAAGCTTTCTTT	.	TRBJ1-1	TRBD1	TRBV6-5
CASSFDSGGNQPQHF	TGTGCCAGCAGCTTCGACTCCGGTGGGAATCAGCCCCAGCATTTT	once	TRBJ1-5	.	TRBV7-9
CATSDLQGPQHF	TGTGCCACCAGTGATTTACAGGGGCCCCAGCATTTT	.	TRBJ1-5	.	TRBV24-1
CASSFFLGTGANGYTF	TGTGCCAGCAGCTTTTTTCTTGGGACAGGGGCAAATGGCTACACCTTC	.	TRBJ1-2	TRBD1	TRBV7-2
CASSYSPGTDTQYF	TGTGCCAGCAGTTACTCGCCGGGCACAGATACGCAGTATTTT	.	TRBJ2-3	.	TRBV6-5
CASSQAGLARTEAFF	TGTGCCAGCAGCCAGGCGGGACTCGCGAGGACTGAAGCTTTCTTT	.	TRBJ1-1	.	TRBV6-5
CAWSVGQGYGYTF	TGTGCCTGGAGTGTGGGGCAGGGCTATGGCTACACCTTC	.	TRBJ1-2	.	TRBV30
CSVEDLRATEAFF	TGCAGCGTTGAAGATTTGAGAGCCACTGAAGCTTTCTTT	.	TRBJ1-1	.	TRBV29-1
CASSIGLRGLANTGELFF	TGTGCCAGTAGTATAGGCCTCCGGGGACTAGCGAACACCGGGGAGCTGTTTTTT	once	TRBJ2-2	TRBD2	TRBV19
CASTQESSGYEQYF	TGTGCCAGCACCCAGGAGAGTAGCGGCTACGAGCAGTACTTC	.	TRBJ2-7	.	TRBV2